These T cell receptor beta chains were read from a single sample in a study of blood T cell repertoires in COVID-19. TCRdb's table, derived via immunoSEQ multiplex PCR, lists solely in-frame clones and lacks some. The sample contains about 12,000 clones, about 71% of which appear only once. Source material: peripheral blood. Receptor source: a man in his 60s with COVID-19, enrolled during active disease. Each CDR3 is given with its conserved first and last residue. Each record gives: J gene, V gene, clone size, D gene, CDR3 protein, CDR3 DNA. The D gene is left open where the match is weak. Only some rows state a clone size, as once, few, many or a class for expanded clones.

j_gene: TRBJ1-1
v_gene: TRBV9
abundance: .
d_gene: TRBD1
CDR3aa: CASSRGYGDSYTEAFF
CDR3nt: TGTGCCAGCAGTAGAGGGTATGGGGACAGCTACACTGAAGCTTTCTTT

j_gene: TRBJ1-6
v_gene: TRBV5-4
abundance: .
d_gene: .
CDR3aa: CASSAIQGLTNSPLHF
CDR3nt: TGTGCCAGCAGCGCCATTCAGGGCCTTACCAATTCACCCCTCCACTTT

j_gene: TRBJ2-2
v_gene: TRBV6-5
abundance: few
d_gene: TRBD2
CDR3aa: CASSSRLAGTGELFF
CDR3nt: TGTGCCAGCAGTTCACGTCTAGCGGGAACCGGGGAGCTGTTTTTT

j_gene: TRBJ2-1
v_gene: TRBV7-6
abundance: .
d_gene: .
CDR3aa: CASSLNVGEGVGEQFF
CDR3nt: TGTGCCAGCAGCTTAAACGTGGGGGAGGGGGTCGGTGAGCAGTTCTTC

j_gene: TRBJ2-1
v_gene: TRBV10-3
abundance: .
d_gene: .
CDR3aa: CAISEMGRHYNEQFF
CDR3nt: TGTGCCATCAGTGAAATGGGGAGACATTACAATGAGCAGTTCTTC

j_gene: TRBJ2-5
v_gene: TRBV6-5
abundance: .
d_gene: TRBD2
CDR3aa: CASSYGRGIQETQYF
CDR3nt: TGTGCCAGCAGTTACGGGCGGGGGATACAAGAGACCCAGTACTTC

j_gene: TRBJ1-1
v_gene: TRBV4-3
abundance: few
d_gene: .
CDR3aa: CASSQGGDLTEAFF
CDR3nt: TGCGCCAGCAGCCAAGGAGGAGATTTAACTGAAGCTTTCTTT

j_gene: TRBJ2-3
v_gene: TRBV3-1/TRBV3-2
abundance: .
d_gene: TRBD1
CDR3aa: CASSQDKGADTQYF
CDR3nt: TGTGCCAGCAGCCAAGATAAGGGGGCTGATACGCAGTATTTT

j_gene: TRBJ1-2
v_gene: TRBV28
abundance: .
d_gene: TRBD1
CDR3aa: CASSLRPTGVTF
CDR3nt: TGTGCCAGCAGTTTACGCCCGACAGGGGTCACCTTC

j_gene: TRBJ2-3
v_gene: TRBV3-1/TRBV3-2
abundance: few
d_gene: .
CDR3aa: CASSHMVGRGTDTQYF
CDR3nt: TGTGCCAGCAGTCATATGGTCGGGCGGGGCACAGATACGCAGTATTTT

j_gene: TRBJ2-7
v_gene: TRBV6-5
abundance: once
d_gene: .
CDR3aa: CASSPGTPQEYF
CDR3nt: TGTGCCAGCAGCCCCGGGACTCCTCAGGAGTACTTC

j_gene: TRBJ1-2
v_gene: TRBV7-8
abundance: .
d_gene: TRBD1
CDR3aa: CASSSTDRAWDYGYTF
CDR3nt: TGTGCCAGCAGCTCGACAGACAGGGCCTGGGACTATGGCTACACCTTC

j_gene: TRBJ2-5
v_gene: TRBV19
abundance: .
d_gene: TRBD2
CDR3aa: CASSIAPSGIQETQYF
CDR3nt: TGTGCCAGTAGTATAGCCCCTAGCGGGATTCAAGAGACCCAGTACTTC

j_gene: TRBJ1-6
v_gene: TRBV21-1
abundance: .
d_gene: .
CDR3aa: CASSKARGPGVSPLHF
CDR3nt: TGTGCCAGCAGCAAAGCGCGGGGGCCCGGGGTTTCACCCCTCCACTTT

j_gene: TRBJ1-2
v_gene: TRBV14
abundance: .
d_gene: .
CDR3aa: CASSQDLAGQRYGYTF
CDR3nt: TGTGCCAGCAGCCAAGATCTAGCGGGGCAACGGTATGGCTACACCTTC

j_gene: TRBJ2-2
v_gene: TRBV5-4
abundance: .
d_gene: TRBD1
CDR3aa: CASSLPPGGGTGELFF
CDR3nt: TGTGCCAGCAGTCTACCTCCAGGGGGCGGCACCGGGGAGCTGTTTTTT

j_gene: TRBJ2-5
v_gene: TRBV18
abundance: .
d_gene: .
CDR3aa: CASSPPTGVETQYF
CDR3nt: TGTGCCAGCTCACCACCTACGGGGGTAGAGACCCAGTACTTC

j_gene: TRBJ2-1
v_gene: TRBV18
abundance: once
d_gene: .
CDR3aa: CASSWTGTYNEQFF
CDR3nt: TGTGCCAGCTCATGGACGGGGACCTACAATGAGCAGTTCTTC

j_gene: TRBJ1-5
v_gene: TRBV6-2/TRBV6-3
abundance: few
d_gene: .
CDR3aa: CASSYQGLQPQHF
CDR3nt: TGTGCCAGCAGTTACCAAGGACTTCAGCCCCAGCATTTT

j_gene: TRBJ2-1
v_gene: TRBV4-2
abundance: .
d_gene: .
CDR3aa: CASSQAGGLNNEQFF
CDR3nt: TGTGCCAGCAGCCAAGCCGGGGGGCTTAACAATGAGCAGTTCTTC

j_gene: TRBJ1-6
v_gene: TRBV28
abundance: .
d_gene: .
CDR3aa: CASSPPGQNYRSPLHF
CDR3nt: TGTGCCAGCAGTCCGCCCGGACAGAACTACCGTTCACCCCTCCACTTT

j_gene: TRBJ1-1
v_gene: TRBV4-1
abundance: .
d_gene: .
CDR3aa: CASSHEDWNTEAFF
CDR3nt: TGCGCCAGCAGCCACGAGGACTGGAACACTGAAGCTTTCTTT

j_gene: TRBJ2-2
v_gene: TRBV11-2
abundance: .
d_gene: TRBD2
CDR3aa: CATTGLAAAGELFF
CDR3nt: TGTGCCACAACCGGACTAGCGGCCGCCGGGGAGCTGTTTTTT

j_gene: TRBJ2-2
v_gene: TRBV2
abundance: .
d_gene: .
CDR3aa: CASKPGWITGELFF
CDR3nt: TGTGCCAGCAAACCAGGGTGGATCACCGGGGAGCTGTTTTTT

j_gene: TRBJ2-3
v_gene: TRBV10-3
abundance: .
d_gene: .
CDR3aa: CAISESKGQQRDTQYF
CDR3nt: TGTGCCATCAGTGAGAGCAAAGGACAGCAGAGAGATACGCAGTATTTT

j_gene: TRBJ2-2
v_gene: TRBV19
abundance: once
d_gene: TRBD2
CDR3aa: CASSTKPTSINTGELFF
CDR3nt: TGTGCCAGTAGTACGAAACCGACTAGCATTAACACCGGGGAGCTGTTTTTT

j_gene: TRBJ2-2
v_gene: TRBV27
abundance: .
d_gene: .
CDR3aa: CASRGLNTGELFF
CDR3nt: TGTGCCAGCAGGGGGCTAAACACCGGGGAGCTGTTTTTT

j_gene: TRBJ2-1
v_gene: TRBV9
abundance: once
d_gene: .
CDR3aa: CASSPSGGAIDEQFF
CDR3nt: TGTGCCAGCAGCCCCTCCGGAGGAGCTATCGATGAGCAGTTCTTC

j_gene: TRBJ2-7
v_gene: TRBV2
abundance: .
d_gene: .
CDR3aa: CASSVGRVVYEQYF
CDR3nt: TGTGCCAGCAGTGTGGGCAGGGTCGTGTACGAGCAGTACTTC

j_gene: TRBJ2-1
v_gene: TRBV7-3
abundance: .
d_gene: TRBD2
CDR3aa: CASSLEAGRGNEQFF
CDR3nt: TGTGCCAGCAGCCTCGAAGCGGGACGGGGCAATGAGCAGTTCTTC

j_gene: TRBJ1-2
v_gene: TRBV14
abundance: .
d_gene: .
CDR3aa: CASRNRRSPRGYTF
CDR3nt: TGTGCCAGCAGGAACAGACGATCCCCTCGTGGCTACACCTTC

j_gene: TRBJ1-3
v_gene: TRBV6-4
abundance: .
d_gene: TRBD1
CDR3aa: CASSTDRGPLGNTIYF
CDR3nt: TGTGCCAGCAGCACGGACAGGGGGCCGCTTGGAAACACCATATATTTT

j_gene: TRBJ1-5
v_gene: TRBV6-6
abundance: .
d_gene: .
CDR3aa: CASSTRQLNQPQHF
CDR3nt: TGTGCCAGCAGTACCCGACAGCTGAATCAGCCCCAGCATTTT

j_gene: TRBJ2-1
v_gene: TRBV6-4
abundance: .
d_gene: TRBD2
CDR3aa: CASSDLPGLADNEQFF
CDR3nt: TGTGCCAGCAGTGACCTCCCGGGACTAGCGGACAATGAGCAGTTCTTC

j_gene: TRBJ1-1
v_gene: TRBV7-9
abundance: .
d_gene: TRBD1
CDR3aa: CASSFRQGSINTEAFF
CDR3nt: TGTGCCAGCAGCTTCAGACAGGGATCTATAAACACTGAAGCTTTCTTT

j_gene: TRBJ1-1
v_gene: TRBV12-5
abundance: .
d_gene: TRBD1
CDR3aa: CASGLERQGTTEAFF
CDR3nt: TGTGCTAGTGGTTTGGAACGACAGGGAACCACTGAAGCTTTCTTT

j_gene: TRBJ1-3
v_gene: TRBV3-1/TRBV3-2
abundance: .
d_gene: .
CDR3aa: CASSHGSRSGNTIYF
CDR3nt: TGTGCCAGCAGCCACGGGTCCAGATCTGGAAACACCATATATTTT

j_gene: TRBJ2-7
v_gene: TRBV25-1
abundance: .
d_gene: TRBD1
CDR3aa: CASSVRQGVDEQYF
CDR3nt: TGTGCCAGCAGTGTCCGACAGGGTGTTGACGAGCAGTACTTC

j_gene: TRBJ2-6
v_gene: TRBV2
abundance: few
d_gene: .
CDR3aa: CAKETGPSSGANVLTF
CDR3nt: TGTGCCAAAGAAACAGGGCCTAGCTCTGGGGCCAACGTCCTGACTTTC

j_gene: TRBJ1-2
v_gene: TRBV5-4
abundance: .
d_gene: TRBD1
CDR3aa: CASSLDRAGYTF
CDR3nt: TGTGCCAGCAGCCTGGACAGGGCTGGCTACACCTTC

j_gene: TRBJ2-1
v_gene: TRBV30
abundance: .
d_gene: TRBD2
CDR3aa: CAWTPRRLAGANEQFF
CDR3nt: TGTGCCTGGACCCCTCGAAGGCTAGCGGGGGCCAATGAGCAGTTCTTC

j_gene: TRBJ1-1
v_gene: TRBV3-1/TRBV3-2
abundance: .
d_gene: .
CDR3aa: CASSQRDTEAFF
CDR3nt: TGTGCCAGCAGCCAGAGAGACACTGAAGCTTTCTTT

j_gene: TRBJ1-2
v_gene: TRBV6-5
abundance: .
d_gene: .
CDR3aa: CASSYSIIGGVDGYTF
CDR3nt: TGTGCCAGCAGTTACTCGATAATAGGGGGGGTCGATGGCTACACCTTC

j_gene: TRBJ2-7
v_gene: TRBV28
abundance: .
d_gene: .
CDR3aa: CASSLLTAPYEQYF
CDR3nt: TGTGCCAGCAGCCTCCTGACAGCCCCCTACGAGCAGTACTTC

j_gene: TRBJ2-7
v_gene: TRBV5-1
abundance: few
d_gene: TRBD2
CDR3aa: CASSLQAGAAYEQYF
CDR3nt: TGCGCCAGCAGCTTGCAAGCGGGGGCCGCCTACGAGCAGTACTTC

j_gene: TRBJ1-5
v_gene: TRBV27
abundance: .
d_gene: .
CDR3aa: CASSRGSGQPQHF
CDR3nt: TGTGCCAGCAGCAGGGGATCGGGTCAGCCCCAGCATTTT

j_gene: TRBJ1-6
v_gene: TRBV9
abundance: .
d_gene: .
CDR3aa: CASSETGSYNSPLHF
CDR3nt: TGTGCCAGCAGCGAGACGGGCTCCTATAATTCACCCCTCCACTTT

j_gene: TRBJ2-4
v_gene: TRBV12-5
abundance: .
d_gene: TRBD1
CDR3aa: CASGFRDREQEAKNIQYF
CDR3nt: TGTGCTAGTGGTTTCCGGGACAGGGAACAAGAGGCCAAAAACATTCAGTACTTC

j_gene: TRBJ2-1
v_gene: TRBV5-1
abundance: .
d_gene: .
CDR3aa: CASSLGGSRPPTMGQFF
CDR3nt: TGCGCCAGCAGCTTGGGCGGGTCCCGCCCTCCTACAATGGGGCAGTTCTTC

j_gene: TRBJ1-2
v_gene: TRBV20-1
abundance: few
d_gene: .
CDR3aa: CSASGQRGYGYTF
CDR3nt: TGCAGTGCTAGTGGACAGCGGGGCTATGGCTACACCTTC

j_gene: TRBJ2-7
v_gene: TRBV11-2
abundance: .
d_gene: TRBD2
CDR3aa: CASSILAGTYEQYF
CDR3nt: TGTGCCAGCAGCATACTAGCGGGGACCTACGAGCAGTACTTC

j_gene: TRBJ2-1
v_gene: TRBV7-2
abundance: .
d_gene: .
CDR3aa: CASSPTKGNEQFF
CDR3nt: TGTGCCAGCAGCCCGACTAAGGGCAATGAGCAGTTCTTC

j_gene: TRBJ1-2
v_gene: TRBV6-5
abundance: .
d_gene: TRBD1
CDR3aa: CASSRGQGDGYTF
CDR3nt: TGTGCCAGCAGCCGCGGACAGGGGGATGGCTACACCTTC

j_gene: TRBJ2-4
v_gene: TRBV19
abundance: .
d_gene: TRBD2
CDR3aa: CASSISAASGQNIQYF
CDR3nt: TGTGCCAGTAGTATCTCCGCGGCTAGCGGACAAAACATTCAGTACTTC

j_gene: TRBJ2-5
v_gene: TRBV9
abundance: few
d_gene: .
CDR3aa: CASSAAPRGAPFGSQYF
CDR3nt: TGTGCCAGCAGCGCGGCCCCCAGGGGCGCACCCTTCGGGTCCCAGTACTTC

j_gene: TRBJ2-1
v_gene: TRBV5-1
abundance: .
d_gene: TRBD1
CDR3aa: CASSLPTGQGTGEQFF
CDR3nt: TGCGCCAGCAGCTTGCCTACGGGACAGGGGACCGGTGAGCAGTTCTTC

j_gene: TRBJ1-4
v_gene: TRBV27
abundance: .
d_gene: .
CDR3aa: CASRPVEATNEKLFF
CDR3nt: TGTGCCAGCAGACCCGTCGAGGCAACTAATGAAAAACTGTTTTTT